This T cell receptor beta chain was found in a study of blood T cell repertoires in COVID-19. A single count supports this clone. The CDR3 extends over 14 amino acids. Trimming took 6 bases from V and 4 from J, leaving 13 bases between them. Germline-derived CDR1 and CDR2 are MDHEN and SYDVKM. Sequencing used immunoSEQ multiplex PCR; TCRdb keeps in-frame clones, though not all of them. The repertoire holds roughly 100,000 clones, with 90% to 95% as singletons. The sequenced sample was peripheral blood. The chain carries TRBV28 and TRBJ1-3; TRBD1 might be the D (6 bases). The origin of this receptor is a human donor in a cohort sampled during active COVID-19. The CDR3 reads CASRTGSTGNTIYF. Written as DNA, the CDR3 is TGTGCCAGCAGAACAGGGTCGACGGGAAACACCATATATTTT.